These 21 T cell receptor beta chains share one sample of origin, sequenced in a study of patients and donors after allogeneic stem cell transplantation. Using its own MiXCR run on the RT-PCR reads, TCRdb lists one record per CDR3 protein. The table shows about 110,000 distinct CDR3 sequences, with 35% occurring only once. Sequencing was done on a sample of blood, either unsorted or a sorted T cell fraction (not recorded which). These receptors came from a human donor who was either an allogeneic HSCT recipient or a stem cell or donor lymphocyte infusion donor (not recorded which). It is not recorded whose cells these are; they may come from a transplant donor.

The chain couples TRBV6-4 to TRBJ1-1, with D maybe TRBD1 (6 bases). Per germline, CDR1 MRHNA and CDR2 SNTAGT. Trimming stripped 10 bases from V and 3 bases from J, with 18 bases between. The CDR3 contains 14 residues. The CDR3 loop reads CAKQGLTMYTEAFF. For the CDR3, the DNA is TGTGCCAAGCAGGGGTTAACGATGTACACTGAAGCTTTCTTT.

This rearrangement joins TRBV5-1 to TRBJ1-6, with D uncertain. Per the germline V gene, CDR1 is SGHRS and CDR2 is YFSETQ. CDR3 length equals 15 residues. V gave up 4 bases and J gave up 0 bases, with 8 bases separating them. CDR3 region: CASSAIPSYNSPLHF. In DNA form, the CDR3 reads TGCGCCAGCAGCGCTATTCCCTCCTATAATTCACCCCTCCACTTT.

The chain is built from TRBV4-3 and TRBJ2-2; D perhaps matches TRBD1 (6 bases). CDR3 length: 17 residues. V lost 1 base and J lost 1, with 13 bases in between. Germline CDR1 is LGHNA and CDR2 is YSLEER. The CDR3 sequence: CASSQGPGHMNTGELFF. In DNA, the CDR3 is TGCGCCAGCAGCCAAGGTCCGGGACATATGAACACCGGGGAGCTGTTTTTT.

V gene TRBV28 combines with J gene TRBJ1-2, with unresolved D. Germline-derived CDR1 and CDR2 are MDHEN and SYDVKM. Trimming removed 8 bases at V and 3 bases at J, with 13 bases between. CDR3 length: 13 residues. CDR3 in amino acids: CASCREPYYGYTF. CDR3 bases: TGTGCCAGCTGTCGAGAGCCATACTATGGCTACACCTTC.

The chain uses TRBV5-5 and TRBJ2-7; 12 bases match TRBD2. The CDR3 contains 16 residues. CDR1 is SGHKS and CDR2 is YYEKEE in the germline V gene (reference sequence). V trimming: 4 bases; J trimming: 4 bases; junction bases outside the gene matches: 9. The CDR3 sequence: CASSLPLTSGSYEQYF. The CDR3 nucleotides read TGTGCCAGCAGCCTTCCTCTGACTAGCGGGAGTTACGAGCAGTACTTC.

In its sample, this clonotype was seen a few times. The chain employs TRBV4-3 and TRBJ1-5; weak D call: TRBD1 (6 bases). This CDR3 region has 14 residues. With 0 bases removed from V and 5 bases from J, the gap between germline ends came to 8 bases. Germline V gene sequence: CDR1 LGHNA, CDR2 YSLEER. CDR3 DNA sequence: TGCGCCAGCAGCCAAGATAGGACAGATCAGCCCCAGCATTTT. Encoded protein: CASSQDRTDQPQHF.

The rearrangement uses TRBV28 and TRBJ2-7; D remains ambiguous. Germline V CDR1 and CDR2: MDHEN, SYDVKM. V was trimmed by 4 bases and J by 2 bases, leaving 15 bases between them. This CDR3 spans 15 amino acids. The CDR3, as DNA: TGTGCCAGCAGTTCCGACGGATTTAGCCCCTACGAGCAGTACTTC. It specifies CASSSDGFSPYEQYF. Full variable domain (missing parts from reference TRBV28 and TRBJ2-7): DVKVTQSSRYLVKRTGEKVFLECVQDMDHENMFWYRQDPGLGLRLIYFSYDVKMKEKGDIPEGYSVSREKKERFSLILESASTNQTSMYLCASSSDGFSPYEQYFGPGTRLTVT.

This chain links TRBV2 with TRBJ2-4; D gene ambiguous. CDR3 length: 16 residues. Germline CDR1 and CDR2: SNHLY and FYNNEI. V was pared by 3 bases and J by 0 bases, with 12 bases between. In nucleotides, the CDR3 is TGTGCCAGCAGTGAGGACCCTCTGCTAGCCAAAAACATTCAGTACTTC. It codes for CASSEDPLLAKNIQYF.

This clonotype has only one observation. This chain's CDR3 is CSATRLLAAMAEQYF. In DNA, the CDR3 is TGCAGTGCTACTCGACTTCTAGCGGCGATGGCCGAGCAGTACTTC. The J gene is TRBJ2-7, the V gene TRBV20-1, with 7 bases identical to TRBD2. The CDR3 covers 15 residues. Looked up from germline, CDR1 is DFQATT and CDR2 is SNEGSKA (reference sequence). V shed 4 bases, J shed 6 bases, and the junction held 15 bases outside the gene matches.

Many counts were recorded for this clonotype. The rearrangement uses TRBV4-3 and TRBJ2-7; TRBD2 is a possible D gene (6 bases). Germline V CDR1 and CDR2: LGHNA, YSLEER. The CDR3 has 20 amino acids. V lost 0 bases, J lost 2 bases, and 26 bases lay in between. Here the CDR3 DNA reads TGCGCCAGCAGCCAAGATATAGTCGGCGGGATCACTCCTTTCCCCTACGAGCAGTACTTC. It codes for CASSQDIVGGITPFPYEQYF.

This clonotype was picked up a small number of times. This chain uses TRBV9 with TRBJ1-1, with D perhaps TRBD1 (5 bases). Between the trimmed V and J ends, which lost 0 bases and 0 bases, there was a span of 12 bases. The germline V gene has CDR1 SGDLS and CDR2 YYNGEE. The CDR3 has 16 residues. CDR3 region: CASSVGRGGMNTEAFF. For the CDR3, the DNA is TGTGCCAGCAGCGTAGGGAGGGGCGGGATGAACACTGAAGCTTTCTTT.

The chain employs TRBV5-6 and TRBJ2-5; no reliable D call. The CDR3 has 14 residues. The germline gives CDR1 SGHDT, CDR2 YYEEEE. Trimming shortened V by 0 bases and J by 1 base, and 7 bases separated the two germline ends. CDR3 sequence (DNA): TGTGCCAGCAGCTTGGTAGGGTTCCAAGAGACCCAGTACTTC. Protein product: CASSLVGFQETQYF.

V usage is TRBV12-3 or TRBV12-4 and J usage is TRBJ1-1, with D perhaps matching TRBD1 (5 bases). Trimming stripped 5 bases from V and 0 bases from J, with 13 bases between. This CDR3 has 15 amino acids. In nucleotides, the CDR3 is TGTGCCAGCAGTCCTCGAGGGGCGTTGAACACTGAAGCTTTCTTT. It translates to CASSPRGALNTEAFF.

This clonotype was detected a few times. CDR3 protein: CSARGPWTGPSSNQPQHF. The CDR3 coding sequence is TGCAGTGCTAGAGGCCCATGGACAGGGCCCTCGAGCAATCAGCCCCAGCATTTT. This chain uses TRBV20-1 with TRBJ1-5, with 8 bases fitting TRBD1. Germline V gene data show CDR1 as DFQATT and CDR2 as SNEGSKA (reference sequence). The CDR3 totals 18 residues. V dropped 1 base and J dropped 1; count of bases not matched to a gene: 12.

Only a few counts were recorded for this clonotype. This chain connects TRBV5-5 to TRBJ1-2; D uncertain. In germline, CDR1 is SGHKS, CDR2 YYEKEE (reference sequence). V was clipped by 0 bases and J by 4 bases, with 7 bases between them. This CDR3 comprises 13 residues. CDR3 bases: TGTGCCAGCAGCTTGGCGGCGGGCTATGGCTACACCTTC. Translation: CASSLAAGYGYTF.

The rearrangement joins TRBV20-1 to TRBJ1-5; D is uncertain. CDR1 DFQATT and CDR2 SNEGSKA come from the germline V gene (reference sequence). The CDR3 is 14 amino acids. V was cut by 4 bases and J by 2 bases, with 12 bases left in between. The CDR3 region is CSAKQREGNQPQHF. For the CDR3, the DNA is TGCAGTGCTAAACAGAGGGAGGGCAATCAGCCCCAGCATTTT.

The gene calls are TRBV7-2 and TRBJ1-6, with 8 nucleotides matching TRBD1. Germline V gene lookup returns CDR1 SGHTA and CDR2 FQGNSA. The CDR3 sequence is 16 residues long. Trimming at V came to 4 bases and at J to 2 bases, leaving 4 bases not matched to a gene. This CDR3 reads CASSSRQGPYNSPLHF. The DNA for the CDR3 is TGTGCCAGCAGCTCCCGACAGGGGCCCTATAATTCACCCCTCCACTTT.

The chain recombines TRBV30 with TRBJ2-7; perhaps TRBD1 as D (5 bases). V was shortened by 2 bases and J by 2 bases, with 13 bases between the two germline ends. CDR1 and CDR2 from the germline V gene are GTSNPN and SVGIG (reference sequence). CDR3 length equals 14 residues. This CDR3 is CAWSSQGFTYEQYF. CDR3 coding DNA: TGTGCCTGGAGTTCCCAGGGATTTACCTACGAGCAGTACTTC.

The chain has TRBV6-4 and TRBJ2-1, with unresolved D. The germline V and J ends were trimmed by 2 bases and 1 base, with 12 bases remaining between them. From germline, CDR1 is MRHNA and CDR2 SNTAGT. The length of the CDR3 is 16 residues. This chain's CDR3 is CASSDIRTGSYNEQFF. The DNA for the CDR3 is TGTGCCAGCAGTGACATACGTACTGGGTCCTACAATGAGCAGTTCTTC.

The gene calls are TRBV6-2 or TRBV6-3 and TRBJ2-5; D unclear. V was shortened by 6 bases and J by 1 base, with 12 bases between the two germline ends. CDR1 is MNHEY and CDR2 is SVGEGT in the germline V gene. The CDR3 is made up of 14 amino acids. The CDR3 bases are TGTGCCAGCAGCCGAAGATACCTCCAAGAGACCCAGTACTTC. This encodes CASSRRYLQETQYF.

There are a few counts of this clonotype. The V call is TRBV29-1, the J call TRBJ1-2; D is unclear. CDR1 and CDR2 (germline): SQVTM, ANQGSEA. CDR3 length equals 12 residues. The V end lost 3 bases, the J end lost 5 bases, and 10 bases lay between the germline ends. The CDR3 region has the DNA TGCAGCGTTGACAGCTCCCCATATGGCTACACCTTC. Its protein product is CSVDSSPYGYTF.